This entry lists 30 T cell receptor beta chains sequenced from one sample in a study of shared clonotypes between healthy human individuals. Sequenced by immunoSEQ multiplex PCR; TCRdb stores in-frame clones only, minus some. The sample has 1.6 million or so clones; around 97% are singletons. What was sequenced was naive CD4+ T cells sorted from blood. Stated subset: CD45RA+ positively selected. The receptors were sampled from a man aged 25-45 years in good health.

The J gene is TRBJ1-5, the V gene TRBV28; D is unclear. This CDR3 spans 14 amino acids. Trimming shortened V by 6 bases and J by 6 bases, and 15 bases separated the two germline ends. CDR1 is MDHEN and CDR2 is SYDVKM in the germline V gene. CDR3 sequence: CASRKTEGGQPQHF. The CDR3 DNA reads TGTGCCAGCAGAAAAACCGAGGGCGGTCAGCCCCAGCATTTT.

The gene calls are TRBV18 and TRBJ2-6; D gene unclear. V dropped 8 bases and J dropped 0 bases, with 8 bases sitting between them. CDR1 and CDR2 (germline): KGHSH, LQKENI. This CDR3 has 14 amino acids. This chain's CDR3 is CASTPSSGANVLTF. The CDR3 nucleotides read TGTGCCAGCACCCCGAGCTCTGGGGCCAACGTCCTGACTTTC.

V is TRBV6-6 and J is TRBJ1-5; D not resolved. The CDR3 spans 12 residues. The germline gives CDR1 MNHNY, CDR2 SVGAGI (reference sequence). V was pared by 10 bases and J by 6 bases, with 13 bases between. CDR3 coding DNA: TGTGCCACCCACCGGGAGGGTCAGCCCCAGCATTTT. It translates to CATHREGQPQHF.

On this clone itself: Other DNA sequences in the same sample also yield this CDR3. The J gene is TRBJ1-2, the V gene TRBV7-2, with D tentatively TRBD1 (5 bases). With 1 base removed from V and 2 bases from J, the gap between germline ends came to 8 bases. The CDR3 is 14 amino acids. Germline CDR1 is SGHTA and CDR2 is FQGNSA. The CDR3 here is CASSLGPGNYGYTF. CDR3 bases: TGTGCCAGCAGCTTAGGTCCAGGGAACTATGGCTACACCTTC.

The gene calls are TRBV5-6 and TRBJ1-4; no clear D gene. Germline V gene sequence: CDR1 SGHDT, CDR2 YYEEEE. Trimming removed 0 bases from V and 8 bases from J, with 20 bases in between. The CDR3 has 17 residues. The chain's CDR3 is CASSLAADGFITEKLFF. The CDR3 nucleotides are TGTGCCAGCAGCTTGGCCGCTGACGGCTTTATTACCGAAAAACTGTTTTTT.

The V call is TRBV18, the J call TRBJ2-2; a weak D match, TRBD1 (7 bases). V shed 4 bases and J shed 1 base, with 16 bases lying between them. CDR1 and CDR2 (germline): KGHSH, LQKENI. The CDR3 is made up of 17 amino acids. The CDR3 coding sequence is TGTGCCAGCTCACAGCTTGCGGGACAGAAGAACACCGGGGAGCTGTTTTTT. Its translation: CASSQLAGQKNTGELFF.

This clone was counted once. V usage is TRBV10-1 and J usage is TRBJ1-5, with D maybe TRBD1 (6 bases). The CDR3 runs 13 residues. Germline V CDR1 and CDR2: WNHNN, SYGVQD (reference sequence). Trimming shortened V by 10 bases and J by 3 bases, and 13 bases separated the two germline ends. The CDR3 DNA sequence: TGCGCCACCTCCACAGGGATCAATCAGCCCCAGCATTTT. Translation: CATSTGINQPQHF.

The chain has TRBV5-1 and TRBJ2-7; TRBD1 is a possible D gene (5 bases). The CDR3 contains 18 residues. Trimming cost V 5 bases and J 0 bases, with 24 bases left between them. Germline-derived CDR1 and CDR2 are SGHRS and YFSETQ. The CDR3 spells CASRRWSGSPSRSYEQYF. The CDR3 nucleotides are TGCGCCAGCAGGAGGTGGTCAGGGTCCCCGAGCCGCTCCTACGAGCAGTACTTC.

The rearrangement uses TRBV9 and TRBJ2-2; the D is unclear. CDR3 length: 13 amino acids. The V gene's germline CDR1 is SGDLS and CDR2 YYNGEE. V lost 0 bases, J lost 8 bases, and 8 bases lay in between. CDR3 protein: CASSVAGLGELFF. The CDR3, as DNA: TGTGCCAGCAGCGTAGCCGGGCTTGGGGAGCTGTTTTTT.

The V gene is TRBV10-1, the J gene TRBJ2-2; D unresolved. The V end lost 4 bases, the J end lost 0 bases, and 12 bases lay between the germline ends. CDR3 size: 16 residues. Germline loops: CDR1 WNHNN, CDR2 SYGVQD (reference sequence). CDR3 nucleotide sequence: TGCGCCAGCAGTGGAGCAGGCCGGTCGAACACCGGGGAGCTGTTTTTT. It is translated as CASSGAGRSNTGELFF.

The gene calls are TRBV10-3 and TRBJ2-7; 9 nucleotides align to TRBD1. V was clipped by 3 bases and J by 4 bases; unmatched bases: 7. The CDR3 spans 15 residues. Looked up from germline, CDR1 is ENHRY and CDR2 is SYGVKD. Here the CDR3 DNA reads TGTGCCATCAGTGAAACGGGACAGGGTCTGTACGAGCAGTACTTC. Protein product: CAISETGQGLYEQYF.

V is TRBV5-6 and J is TRBJ2-1; 11 nucleotides agree with TRBD2. Germline CDR1 reads SGHDT; CDR2 reads YYEEEE. The CDR3 spans 15 residues. The V and J ends lost 3 bases and 4 bases, in that order; junction bases with no gene match: 3. CDR3 nucleotide sequence: TGTGCCAGCAGCTCGGGACTAGCGGTTTACAATGAGCAGTTCTTC. Protein: CASSSGLAVYNEQFF.

This clone was observed a few times. Other DNA sequences in the same sample also yield this CDR3. The chain carries TRBV5-1 and TRBJ2-1, with TRBD2 matching over 8 bases. From germline, CDR1 is SGHRS and CDR2 YFSETQ. V lost 0 bases to trimming and J lost 5 bases; unmatched junction nucleotides: 1. The CDR3 totals 14 residues. CDR3 sequence: CASSLAGGDNEQFF. CDR3 nucleotide sequence: TGCGCCAGCAGCTTGGCGGGAGGGGACAATGAGCAGTTCTTC.

In the case of this clone: Other DNA sequences within the sample encode an identical CDR3. The chain has TRBV5-4 and TRBJ1-5; perhaps TRBD1 as D (5 bases). The CDR3 covers 15 residues. V lost 3 bases and J 0 bases, leaving 10 bases between the germline ends. Germline assignment: CDR1 SGHNT and CDR2 YYREEE (reference sequence). The CDR3 DNA is TGTGCCAGCAGCTCGGACGGGGGTAGCAATCAGCCCCAGCATTTT. Residues: CASSSDGGSNQPQHF.

The chain recombines TRBV10-3 with TRBJ2-1; TRBD2 might be the D (5 bases). The CDR3 spans 15 residues. From germline, CDR1 is ENHRY and CDR2 SYGVKD. Trimming removed 2 bases from V and 4 bases from J, with 12 bases in between. The CDR3 nucleotides read TGTGCCATCAGTGAGGTTTCGACTACGTACAATGAGCAGTTCTTC. This sequence encodes CAISEVSTTYNEQFF.

This chain joins TRBV11-3 and TRBJ2-3, with 7 bases aligning to TRBD1. This CDR3 region has 13 residues. The germline CDR1 and CDR2 sequences are SGHNT and YENEEA. V dropped 6 bases and J dropped 6; count of bases not matched to a gene: 6. CDR3 amino acids: CASRETGKDTQYF. CDR3 coding DNA: TGTGCCAGCAGAGAGACAGGGAAGGATACGCAGTATTTT.

This sequence joins TRBV28 and TRBJ2-7; the match to TRBD2 covers 9 bases. This CDR3 contains 13 residues. CDR1 and CDR2 from the germline V gene are MDHEN and SYDVKM. V gave up 10 bases and J gave up 2 bases; unmatched junction bases: 6. CDR3 amino acids: CANNIAGAYEQYF. DNA for the CDR3: TGTGCCAACAATATAGCGGGGGCCTACGAGCAGTACTTC.

The genes are TRBV14 and TRBJ2-7; the match to TRBD2 covers 10 bases. This CDR3 contains 15 residues. Per germline, CDR1 SGHDN and CDR2 FVKESK. V was clipped by 3 bases and J by 1 base; unmatched bases: 3. The CDR3 sequence is CASSHRLAGSYEQYF. In nucleotides, the CDR3 is TGTGCCAGCAGCCATCGACTAGCGGGTTCCTACGAGCAGTACTTC.

The chain couples TRBV9 to TRBJ2-6, with a weak D call TRBD2 (5 bases). The ends were cut back, 3 bases at V and 4 bases at J, with 14 bases in the middle. CDR1 and CDR2 (germline): SGDLS, YYNGEE. The CDR3 covers 16 residues. This chain's CDR3 is CASSEGEQAGANVLTF. CDR3 coding DNA: TGTGCCAGCAGCGAGGGAGAACAAGCGGGGGCCAACGTCCTGACTTTC. The full variable domain, rest sourced from reference TRBV9 and TRBJ2-6, is DSGVTQTPKHLITATGQRVTLRCSPRSGDLSVYWYQQSLDQGLQFLIQYYNGEERAKGNILERFSAQQFPDLHSELNLSSLELGDSALYFCASSEGEQAGANVLTFGAGSRLTVL.

The gene calls are TRBV11-2 and TRBJ1-5, with D unresolved. The CDR3 has 15 residues. V was clipped by 3 bases and J by 4 bases, with 13 bases between them. Germline CDR1 SGHAT, CDR2 FQNNGV. CDR3: CASSFGLYGNQPQHF. The CDR3 nucleotides read TGTGCCAGCAGCTTTGGACTATACGGGAATCAGCCCCAGCATTTT.

This chain uses TRBV21-1 with TRBJ1-1; the table gives TRBD1 as D, unverified against the DNA. TRBV21-1 is annotated as a pseudogene. This CDR3 has 15 amino acids. CDR3 amino acids: CASSSIRDRETEAFF. The CDR3 bases are TGTGCCAGCAGCAGCATCAGAGACAGGGAAACTGAAGCTTTCTTT.

This sequence joins TRBV5-4 and TRBJ2-2, with D perhaps TRBD1 or TRBD2 (5 bases each). CDR1 and CDR2 from the germline V gene are SGHNT and YYREEE (reference sequence). The CDR3 spans 17 residues. V dropped 4 bases and J dropped 5 bases, with 21 bases sitting between them. CDR3 amino acids: CASSDLLGPLLTGELFF. The CDR3 DNA follows: TGTGCCAGCAGCGATCTCCTGGGACCCCTGTTGACCGGGGAGCTGTTTTTT.

V gene TRBV29-1 combines with J gene TRBJ2-5, with D hard to call. In germline, CDR1 is SQVTM, CDR2 ANQGSEA. CDR3 length: 15 residues. V lost 4 bases, J lost 1 base, and 16 bases lay in between. In DNA, the CDR3 is TGCAGCGTTGTGGTAAGAAGGGCTTTCCAAGAGACCCAGTACTTC. It yields the protein CSVVVRRAFQETQYF.

Written as DNA, the CDR3 is TGTGCCAGCAGCTTGACCTCTGGAAACACCATATATTTT. Amino acid sequence: CASSLTSGNTIYF. The rearrangement links TRBV5-6 to TRBJ1-3; D remains ambiguous. Germline V gives CDR1 SGHDT, CDR2 YYEEEE. Trimming took 1 base from V and 0 from J, leaving 2 bases between them. CDR3 length equals 13 residues.

The chain links TRBV28 to TRBJ2-7; 7 bases fit TRBD2. The CDR3 contains 12 residues. With V trimmed by 8 bases and J by 10 bases, 11 bases remained unmatched. The germline V gene has CDR1 MDHEN and CDR2 SYDVKM. The CDR3 reads CASSRGGIGQYF. The CDR3 DNA is TGTGCCAGCTCTCGCGGGGGTATTGGTCAGTACTTC.

The sample holds one count of this clone. The chain uses TRBV7-2 and TRBJ2-3; 12 bases are a match to TRBD2. The length of the CDR3 is 16 residues. The germline V gene encodes CDR1 SGHTA and CDR2 FQGNSA. V was clipped by 11 bases and J by 6 bases; unmatched bases: 15. DNA of the CDR3: TGTGCCGTACCTAGCGGGAGGGCCTCGGTGTCGGATACGCAGTATTTT. This codes for CAVPSGRASVSDTQYF.

CDR3 sequence (DNA): TGCAGCGTTCGGGAGGGGGGTGGCTACGAGCAGTACTTC. Protein: CSVREGGGYEQYF. V gene TRBV29-1 combines with J gene TRBJ2-7; 8 positions agree with TRBD2. This CDR3 comprises 13 residues. The V segment lost 5 bases and the J segment 3 bases; nucleotides outside the gene matches: 6. From germline, CDR1 is SQVTM and CDR2 ANQGSEA.

This clone came up once. The rearrangement joins TRBV29-1 to TRBJ1-2; D not resolved. From germline, CDR1 is SQVTM and CDR2 ANQGSEA. The length of the CDR3 is 12 residues. The V gene lost 7 bases and the J gene lost 8 bases, with 17 bases spanning the gap. This CDR3 is CSAIGIPRGYTF. In DNA form, the CDR3 reads TGCAGCGCTATCGGGATACCTCGGGGCTACACCTTC.

The chain combines TRBV28 with TRBJ1-2, with D tentatively TRBD1 (5 bases). Germline loops: CDR1 MDHEN, CDR2 SYDVKM. This CDR3 spans 14 amino acids. The germline V and J ends were trimmed by 4 bases and 8 bases, with 17 bases remaining between them. In DNA form, the CDR3 reads TGTGCCAGCAGTTCCCCCCCTCTGGGGGTAGGCTACACCTTC. It is translated as CASSSPPLGVGYTF.

This rearrangement joins TRBV19 to TRBJ2-1; 8 bases agree with TRBD2. Germline values: CDR1 LNHDA, CDR2 SQIVND (reference sequence). CDR3 length equals 16 residues. V lost 2 bases, J lost 6 bases, and 9 bases stayed unmatched. The CDR3 coding sequence is TGTGCCAGTAGTATACGGGGGGCGGGAGGAATCAATGAGCAGTTCTTC. As protein: CASSIRGAGGINEQFF.